A single sample gave rise to the 30 T cell receptor beta chains below, sequenced in a study of blood T cell repertoires in COVID-19. Here immunoSEQ multiplex PCR was the method, and the copy in TCRdb shows in-frame clones only, minus some. This sample has 90,000 to 150,000 clones; over 65% occur once, and the top ten carry about 6.8%. Sequences were obtained from peripheral blood. The source is a man in his 70s with acute or convalescent COVID-19.

The rearrangement links TRBV11-2 to TRBJ2-2; 8 bases align to TRBD1. CDR1 is SGHAT and CDR2 is FQNNGV in the germline V gene. CDR3 length: 15 residues. V lost 4 bases and J lost 4; bases outside the gene matches: 5. CDR3 region: CASSSRGRVTGELFF. As DNA, the CDR3 is TGTGCCAGCAGCTCCAGGGGGCGGGTCACCGGGGAGCTGTTTTTT.

This rearrangement joins TRBV6-6 to TRBJ1-1, with TRBD1 identical over 7 bases. The CDR3 length is 16 residues. The junction had 8 bases not matched to a gene; V was cut back by 4 bases and J by 0 bases. Germline V gene lookup returns CDR1 MNHNY and CDR2 SVGAGI (reference sequence). The CDR3 nucleotides are TGTGCCAGCAGTTTCCGACAGGGATCAATGAACACTGAAGCTTTCTTT. Protein product: CASSFRQGSMNTEAFF.

The J gene is TRBJ1-5, the V gene TRBV7-9; TRBD1 is a possible D gene (5 bases). The CDR3 runs 15 residues. Deletions cut 11 bases from V and 6 bases from J, with 23 bases between. Germline V gene lookup returns CDR1 SEHNR and CDR2 FQNEAQ (reference sequence). For the CDR3, the DNA is TGTGCCCCCCCGACTTGGGGACTAAGGGGTCAGCCCCAGCATTTT. Protein: CAPPTWGLRGQPQHF.

The V call is TRBV4-2, the J call TRBJ2-5; weak D call: TRBD1 (7 bases). Looked up from germline, CDR1 is LGHNA and CDR2 is YNFKEQ. V lost 1 base to trimming and J lost 5 bases, with 14 bases between them. The CDR3 loop spans 15 amino acids. Here the CDR3 DNA reads TGTGCCAGCAGCCAAGGGAGGGGGCTAATGGAGACCCAGTACTTC. Translating gives CASSQGRGLMETQYF.

The CDR3 DNA reads as TGTGCCAGCAGCGTAGGTTTACAGGGGGCGCGGGGCTACACCTTC. Amino acid sequence: CASSVGLQGARGYTF. The V call is TRBV9, the J call TRBJ1-2, with 9 nucleotides matching TRBD1. This CDR3 is 15 amino acids long. The trim removed 0 bases at V and 8 bases at J, leaving 8 bases unmatched. Per the germline V gene, CDR1 is SGDLS and CDR2 is YYNGEE.

This chain uses TRBV27 with TRBJ2-2; TRBD1 aligns across 12 bases. Germline CDR1 is MNHEY and CDR2 is SMNVEV (reference sequence). V lost 4 bases to trimming and J lost 4 bases; unmatched junction nucleotides: 4. The CDR3 runs to 16 residues. CDR3 amino acids: CASSSGQGAPTGELFF. The CDR3 bases are TGTGCCAGCAGTTCGGGACAGGGGGCGCCCACCGGGGAGCTGTTTTTT.

The chain uses TRBV11-2 and TRBJ1-2; tentatively, D is TRBD1 (6 bases). CDR3 length: 13 amino acids. CDR1 and CDR2 (germline): SGHAT, FQNNGV. V was clipped by 4 bases and J by 4 bases, with 10 bases between them. The CDR3 DNA sequence: TGTGCCAGCAGCTCAGACAGGCTCTATGGCTACACCTTC. Its translation: CASSSDRLYGYTF.

V is TRBV19 and J is TRBJ1-1, with D uncertain. The CDR3 runs 12 residues. Germline V gene sequence: CDR1 LNHDA, CDR2 SQIVND (reference sequence). The V end lost 9 bases, the J end lost 0 bases, and 8 bases lay between the germline ends. CDR3 protein: CASSQLNTEAFF. CDR3 sequence (DNA): TGTGCCAGCTCTCAGTTGAACACTGAAGCTTTCTTT.

This rearrangement joins TRBV4-2 to TRBJ2-7; the D gene is possibly TRBD2 (6 bases). The CDR3 length is 15 residues. The germline CDR1 and CDR2 sequences are LGHNA and YNFKEQ. Trimming took off 3 bases at V and 1 base at J, with 13 bases between the two ends. Written as DNA, the CDR3 is TGTGCCAGCAGCCAGAGACTAGGGGCTTCCTACGAGCAGTACTTC. It specifies CASSQRLGASYEQYF.

The chain joins TRBV28 to TRBJ2-3; TRBD2 matches 12 bases. The V and J ends lost 6 bases and 0 bases, in that order; junction bases with no gene match: 4. The length of the CDR3 is 16 residues. CDR1 is MDHEN and CDR2 is SYDVKM in the germline V gene. CDR3 nucleotides: TGTGCCAGCAGGGGGACTAGCGGGCATAGCACAGATACGCAGTATTTT. The encoded protein is CASRGTSGHSTDTQYF.

V usage is TRBV4-1 and J usage is TRBJ1-1; 9 bases line up with TRBD1. CDR1 is MGHRA, CDR2 YSYEKL, per germline. J lost 7 bases, V lost 3 bases, and 12 bases had no gene match. CDR3 length: 16 residues. The CDR3 nucleotides read TGCGCCAGCAGCCATCCTCCGGGACAGGGCTCCTTTGAAGCTTTCTTT. This gives the protein CASSHPPGQGSFEAFF.

The rearrangement uses TRBV18 and TRBJ2-3, with D possibly TRBD2 on 6 matching bases. V was shortened by 4 bases and J by 1 base, with 15 bases between the two germline ends. The length of the CDR3 is 16 residues. CDR1 KGHSH and CDR2 LQKENI come from the germline V gene. The CDR3 coding sequence is TGTGCCAGCTCACTTAACGCAGGAGGGGGCACAGATACGCAGTATTTT. It codes for CASSLNAGGGTDTQYF. Complete variable domain (other parts from reference TRBV18 and TRBJ2-3): NAGVMQNPRHLVRRRGQEARLRCSPMKGHSHVYWYRQLPEEGLKFMVYLQKENIIDESGMPKERFSAEFPKEGPSILRIQQVVRGDSAAYFCASSLNAGGGTDTQYFGPGTRLTVL.

This clone was picked up a small number of times. The chain is built from TRBV6-5 and TRBJ1-1, with D possibly matching TRBD1 (6 bases). The V gene's germline CDR1 is MNHEY and CDR2 SVGAGI. Trimming shortened V by 8 bases and J by 1 base, and 11 bases separated the two germline ends. The CDR3 has 13 amino acids. CDR3 protein: CASVRGKNTEAFF. The CDR3 DNA reads as TGTGCCAGCGTAAGGGGGAAGAACACTGAAGCTTTCTTT.

This clone was seen a few times. The rearrangement uses TRBV28 and TRBJ1-1; D might be TRBD1 (5 bases). The V gene's germline CDR1 is MDHEN and CDR2 SYDVKM. V was pared by 10 bases and J by 1 base, with 10 bases between. The CDR3 loop spans 12 amino acids. This chain's CDR3 is CANGQGNTEAFF. The CDR3 DNA reads TGTGCCAATGGGCAGGGGAACACTGAAGCTTTCTTT.

A few counts support this clone. The chain joins TRBV24-1 to TRBJ2-1; TRBD1 matches 7 bases. V gave up 2 bases and J gave up 9 bases; unmatched junction bases: 9. Germline lookup yields CDR1 KGHDR and CDR2 SFDVKD. This CDR3 contains 15 residues. The CDR3 sequence is CATSDYGTARSEQFF. CDR3 coding DNA: TGTGCCACCAGTGATTACGGGACAGCCCGAAGTGAGCAGTTCTTC.

This chain connects TRBV9 to TRBJ2-5; no definite D call. Trimming took 3 bases from V and 2 from J, leaving 8 bases between them. Germline lookup yields CDR1 SGDLS and CDR2 YYNGEE. The CDR3 loop spans 13 amino acids. The CDR3: CASSASSQETQYF. The CDR3 DNA reads as TGTGCCAGCAGCGCTTCCTCTCAAGAGACCCAGTACTTC.

This chain joins TRBV7-2 and TRBJ1-4; 9 positions agree with TRBD1. The CDR3 consists of 15 residues. The J segment lost 8 bases and the V segment lost 0 bases, leaving 4 bases of the junction unmatched. Germline CDR1 is SGHTA and CDR2 is FQGNSA. The CDR3 is CASSLAGTGSEKLFF. The DNA for the CDR3 is TGTGCCAGCAGCTTAGCCGGGACAGGGAGCGAAAAACTGTTTTTT.

V and J are TRBV2 and TRBJ1-5; 10 bases match TRBD1. V gave up 7 bases and J gave up 4 bases; unmatched junction bases: 10. This CDR3 has 16 amino acids. The V gene's germline CDR1 is SNHLY and CDR2 FYNNEI. CDR3 loop: CASNTGTGVGNQPQHF. The CDR3 DNA is TGTGCCAGCAATACGGGGACAGGGGTTGGTAATCAGCCCCAGCATTTT.

The V call is TRBV20-1, the J call TRBJ2-7, with D unresolved. Germline CDR1 reads DFQATT; CDR2 reads SNEGSKA (reference sequence). The CDR3 length is 10 residues. Trimming took off 6 bases at V and 0 bases at J, with 3 bases between the two ends. In nucleotides, the CDR3 is TGCAGTGCCTCCTCCTACGAGCAGTACTTC. The encoded protein is CSASSYEQYF.

CDR3 DNA: TGTGCCAGCAGCCCCGGGGGGGGGCATCAGCCCCAGCATTTT. Amino acid sequence: CASSPGGGHQPQHF. The chain has TRBV3-1 (or the pseudogene TRBV3-2) and TRBJ1-5; D possibly corresponds to TRBD1 (6 bases). V was cut by 4 bases and J by 5 bases, with 12 bases left in between. CDR1 is LGHDT, CDR2 YNNKEL, per germline (reference sequence). The CDR3 has 14 residues.

CDR3 nucleotide sequence: TGCGCCAGCAGCAAACTAGCGGGGGAACATGAGCAGTTCTTC. Protein sequence: CASSKLAGEHEQFF. The chain joins TRBV4-1 to TRBJ2-1; 11 bases align to TRBD2. V shed 5 bases, J shed 8 bases, and the junction held 5 bases outside the gene matches. The germline gives CDR1 MGHRA, CDR2 YSYEKL. The CDR3 totals 14 residues.

The rearrangement joins TRBV2 to TRBJ2-1, with 8 bases matching TRBD1. The CDR3 runs 11 residues. Looked up from germline, CDR1 is SNHLY and CDR2 is FYNNEI. The junction had 7 bases not matched to a gene; V was cut back by 6 bases and J by 15 bases. The chain's CDR3 is CASSPQGAPFF. The CDR3 nucleotides read TGTGCCAGCAGCCCCCAGGGGGCACCGTTCTTC.

The J gene is TRBJ1-2, the V gene TRBV5-6; D is perhaps TRBD1 (5 bases). CDR1 is SGHDT, CDR2 YYEEEE, per germline. The CDR3 extends over 15 amino acids. V lost 4 bases to trimming and J lost 4 bases, with 17 bases between them. The CDR3 DNA is TGTGCCAGCAGCCTCCCCATGGGGCTCAGCTATGGCTACACCTTC. It yields the protein CASSLPMGLSYGYTF.

This sequence joins TRBV6-5 and TRBJ1-3; D remains unclear. CDR3 length: 13 amino acids. The V gene lost 4 bases and the J gene lost 4 bases, with 8 bases spanning the gap. Germline CDR1 reads MNHEY; CDR2 reads SVGAGI. CDR3: CASSSGRGNTIYF. The CDR3 DNA is TGTGCCAGCAGTTCCGGGAGGGGAAACACCATATATTTT.

The V and J genes are TRBV19 and TRBJ2-5, with 11 bases lining up with TRBD1. The germline gives CDR1 LNHDA, CDR2 SQIVND (reference sequence). V lost 3 bases to trimming and J lost 5 bases; unmatched junction nucleotides: 5. The CDR3 runs to 15 residues. CDR3 protein: CASSIEGDRGETQYF. CDR3 coding DNA: TGTGCCAGTAGTATTGAAGGGGACAGGGGGGAGACCCAGTACTTC.

V usage is TRBV28 and J usage is TRBJ1-4; 10 nucleotides line up with TRBD1. CDR1 MDHEN and CDR2 SYDVKM come from the germline V gene. The length of the CDR3 is 14 residues. Trimming took 4 bases from V and 6 from J; bases not matched to a gene: 2. The CDR3 nucleotides read TGTGCCAGCAGTTCCGGGACAGGGGATGAAAAACTGTTTTTT. Its protein product is CASSSGTGDEKLFF.

V gene TRBV28 combines with J gene TRBJ2-3; maybe TRBD1 (6 bases). CDR1 is MDHEN, CDR2 SYDVKM, per germline. The V end lost 6 bases, the J end lost 0 bases, and 16 bases lay between the germline ends. The CDR3 loop spans 16 amino acids. CDR3: CASRRRGHLSTDTQYF. The CDR3 nucleotides read TGTGCCAGCAGACGAAGGGGACACCTTAGCACAGATACGCAGTATTTT. The full variable domain, in which reference TRBV28 and TRBJ2-3 provide the parts outside the CDR3, is DVKVTQSSRYLVKRTGEKVFLECVQDMDHENMFWYRQDPGLGLRLIYFSYDVKMKEKGDIPEGYSVSREKKERFSLILESASTNQTSMYLCASRRRGHLSTDTQYFGPGTRLTVL.

A few counts support this clone. The chain has TRBV5-5 and TRBJ2-5; D might be TRBD1 (5 bases). Per the germline V gene, CDR1 is SGHKS and CDR2 is YYEKEE (reference sequence). CDR3 size: 14 residues. The V end lost 0 bases, the J end lost 2 bases, and 8 bases lay between the germline ends. The CDR3 DNA sequence: TGTGCCAGCAGCTTGGGGACACAACAAGAGACCCAGTACTTC. Translation gives CASSLGTQQETQYF. Looking up the rest from reference TRBV5-5 and TRBJ2-5 gives the full variable domain: DAGVTQSPTHLIKTRGQQVTLRCSPISGHKSVSWYQQVLGQGPQFIFQYYEKEERGRGNFPDRFSARQFPNYSSELNVNALLLGDSALYLCASSLGTQQETQYFGPGTRLLVL.

The CDR3 DNA follows: TGTGCCAGCAGTTCCCTAACAGGGGATCCCACTGAAGCTTTCTTT. Translating it yields CASSSLTGDPTEAFF. The rearrangement links TRBV6-5 to TRBJ1-1; TRBD1 aligns across 7 bases. Germline CDR1 and CDR2: MNHEY and SVGAGI. V lost 4 bases, J lost 4 bases, and 9 bases stayed unmatched. The CDR3 covers 15 residues.

This clone has ten or more counts. This chain connects TRBV7-6 to TRBJ2-2; 12 bases agree with TRBD2. Germline values: CDR1 SGHVS, CDR2 FNYEAQ. The CDR3 loop spans 16 amino acids. V trimming: 4 bases; J trimming: 4 bases; junction bases outside the gene matches: 4. CDR3 region: CASSSTSGGSTGELFF. In DNA, the CDR3 is TGTGCCAGCAGCTCGACTAGCGGGGGATCCACCGGGGAGCTGTTTTTT.